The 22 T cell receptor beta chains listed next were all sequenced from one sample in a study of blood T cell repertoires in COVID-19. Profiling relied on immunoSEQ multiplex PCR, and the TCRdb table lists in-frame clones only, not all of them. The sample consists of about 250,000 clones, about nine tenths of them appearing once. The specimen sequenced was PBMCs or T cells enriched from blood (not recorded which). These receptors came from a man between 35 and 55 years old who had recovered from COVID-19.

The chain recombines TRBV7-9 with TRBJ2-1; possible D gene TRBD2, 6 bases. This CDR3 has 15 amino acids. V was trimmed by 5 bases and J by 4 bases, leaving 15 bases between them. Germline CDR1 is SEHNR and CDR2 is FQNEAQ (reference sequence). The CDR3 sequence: CASSPGGVQYNEQFF. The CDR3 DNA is TGTGCCAGCAGCCCCGGGGGAGTACAATACAATGAGCAGTTCTTC.

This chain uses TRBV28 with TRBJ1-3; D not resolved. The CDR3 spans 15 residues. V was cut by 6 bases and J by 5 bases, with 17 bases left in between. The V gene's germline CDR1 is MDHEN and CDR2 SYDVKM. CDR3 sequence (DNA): TGTGCCAGCAGGATGATCGGAGGTCTCCGAAACACCATATATTTT. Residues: CASRMIGGLRNTIYF.

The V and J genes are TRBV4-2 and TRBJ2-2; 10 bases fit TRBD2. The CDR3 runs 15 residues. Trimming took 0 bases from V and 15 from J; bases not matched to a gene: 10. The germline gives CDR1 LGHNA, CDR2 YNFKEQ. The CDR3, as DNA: TGTGCCAGCAGCCAAGAGATAATAGCGGGGGGAGTGGTGTTTTTT. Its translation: CASSQEIIAGGVVFF.

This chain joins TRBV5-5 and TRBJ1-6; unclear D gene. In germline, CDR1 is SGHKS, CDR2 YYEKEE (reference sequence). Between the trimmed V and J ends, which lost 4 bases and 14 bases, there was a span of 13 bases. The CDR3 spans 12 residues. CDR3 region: CASSPARGSLHF. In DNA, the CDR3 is TGTGCCAGCAGCCCCGCACGAGGCTCCCTCCACTTT.

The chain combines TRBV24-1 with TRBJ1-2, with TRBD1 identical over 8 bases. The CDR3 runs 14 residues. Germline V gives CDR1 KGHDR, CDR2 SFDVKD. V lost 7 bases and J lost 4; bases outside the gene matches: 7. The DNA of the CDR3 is TGTGCCACCAGAGGCCGACAGGGGACCTATGGCTACACCTTC. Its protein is CATRGRQGTYGYTF.

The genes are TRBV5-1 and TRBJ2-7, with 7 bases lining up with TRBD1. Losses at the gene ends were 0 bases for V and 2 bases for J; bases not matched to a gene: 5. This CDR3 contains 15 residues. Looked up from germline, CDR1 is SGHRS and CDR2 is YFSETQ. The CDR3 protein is CASSLGGQATYEQYF. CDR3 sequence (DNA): TGCGCCAGCAGCTTGGGAGGACAGGCTACCTACGAGCAGTACTTC. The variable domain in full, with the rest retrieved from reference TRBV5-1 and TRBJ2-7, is KAGVTQTPRYLIKTRGQQVTLSCSPISGHRSVSWYQQTPGQGLQFLFEYFSETQRNKGNFPGRFSGRQFSNSRSEMNVSTLELGDSALYLCASSLGGQATYEQYFGPGTRLTVT.

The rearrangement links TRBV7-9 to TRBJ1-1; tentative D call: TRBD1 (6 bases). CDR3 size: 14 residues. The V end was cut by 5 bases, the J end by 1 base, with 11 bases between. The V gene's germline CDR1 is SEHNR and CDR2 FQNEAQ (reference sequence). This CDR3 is CASSLVDRNTEAFF. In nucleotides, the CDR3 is TGTGCCAGCAGCCTGGTGGACAGGAACACTGAAGCTTTCTTT.

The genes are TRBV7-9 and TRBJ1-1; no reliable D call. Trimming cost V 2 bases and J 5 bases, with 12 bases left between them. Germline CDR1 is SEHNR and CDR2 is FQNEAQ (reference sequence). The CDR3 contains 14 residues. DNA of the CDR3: TGTGCCAGCAGCTTACAGGTGGGAGAAACTGAAGCTTTCTTT. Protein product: CASSLQVGETEAFF. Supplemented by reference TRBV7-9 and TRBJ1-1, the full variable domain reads DTGVSQNPRHKITKRGQNVTFRCDPISEHNRLYWYRQTLGQGPEFLTYFQNEAQLEKSRLLSDRFSAERPKGSFSTLEIQRTEQGDSAMYLCASSLQVGETEAFFGQGTRLTVV.

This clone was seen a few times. The CDR3 sequence is CASSWRSGNPEAFF. The CDR3, as DNA: TGTGCCAGCAGTTGGAGGTCGGGGAATCCTGAAGCTTTCTTT. This chain joins TRBV3-1 (or the pseudogene TRBV3-2) and TRBJ1-1, with no clear D. This CDR3 is 14 amino acids long. CDR1 is LGHDT and CDR2 is YNNKEL in the germline V gene (reference sequence). The germline V and J ends were trimmed by 6 bases and 6 bases, with 17 bases remaining between them.

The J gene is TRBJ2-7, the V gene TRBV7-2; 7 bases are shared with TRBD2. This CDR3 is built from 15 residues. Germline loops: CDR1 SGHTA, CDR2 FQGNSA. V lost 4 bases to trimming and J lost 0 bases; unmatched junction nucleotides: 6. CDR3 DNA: TGTGCCAGCAGCTATGGACTAGGAGGCTCCTACGAGCAGTACTTC. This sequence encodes CASSYGLGGSYEQYF.

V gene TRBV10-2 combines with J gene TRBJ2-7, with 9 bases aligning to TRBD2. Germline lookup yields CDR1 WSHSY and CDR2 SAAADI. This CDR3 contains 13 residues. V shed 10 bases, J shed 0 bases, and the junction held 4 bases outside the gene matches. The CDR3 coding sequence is TGCGCCACCTTTAGCGGGAGCTCCTACGAGCAGTACTTC. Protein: CATFSGSSYEQYF.

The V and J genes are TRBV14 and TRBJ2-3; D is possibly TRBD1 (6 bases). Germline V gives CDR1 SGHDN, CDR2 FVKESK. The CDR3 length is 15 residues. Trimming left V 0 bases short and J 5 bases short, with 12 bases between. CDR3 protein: CASSQERWGLDTQYF. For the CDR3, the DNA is TGTGCCAGCAGCCAAGAGAGGTGGGGGCTAGATACGCAGTATTTT.

Here the CDR3 reads CASRRILAVGNEQFF. In DNA form, the CDR3 reads TGTGCCAGCAGGCGAATTCTAGCAGTAGGCAATGAGCAGTTCTTC. This chain uses TRBV28 with TRBJ2-1; D possibly corresponds to TRBD2 (5 bases). The CDR3 has 15 amino acids. Germline V gene lookup returns CDR1 MDHEN and CDR2 SYDVKM. With 6 bases removed from V and 6 bases from J, the gap between germline ends came to 18 bases.

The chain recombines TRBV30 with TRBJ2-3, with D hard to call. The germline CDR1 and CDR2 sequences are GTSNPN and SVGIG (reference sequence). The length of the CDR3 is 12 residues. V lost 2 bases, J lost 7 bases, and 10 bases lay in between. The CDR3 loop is CAWSPAVYTQYF. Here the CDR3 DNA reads TGTGCCTGGAGTCCCGCGGTGTATACGCAGTATTTT.

The CDR3 nucleotides are TGTGCCAGCAGTGTAGACAGGGGAGCTGGGGCCAACGTCCTGACTTTC. Protein sequence: CASSVDRGAGANVLTF. The chain uses TRBV6-1 and TRBJ2-6, with 8 nucleotides matching TRBD1. Germline CDR1 MNHNS, CDR2 SASEGT. The length of the CDR3 is 16 residues. Trimming removed 4 bases from V and 2 bases from J; junction bases left unmatched: 4.

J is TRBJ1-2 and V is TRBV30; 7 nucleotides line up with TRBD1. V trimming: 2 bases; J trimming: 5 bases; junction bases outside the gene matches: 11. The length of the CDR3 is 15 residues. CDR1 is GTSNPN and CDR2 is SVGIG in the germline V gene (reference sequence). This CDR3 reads CAWSPTDRKFYGYTF. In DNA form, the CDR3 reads TGTGCCTGGAGTCCTACGGACAGGAAGTTTTATGGCTACACCTTC.

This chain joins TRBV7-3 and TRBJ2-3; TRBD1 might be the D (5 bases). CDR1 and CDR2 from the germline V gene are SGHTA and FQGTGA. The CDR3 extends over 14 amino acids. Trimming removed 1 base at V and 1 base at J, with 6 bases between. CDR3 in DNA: TGTGCCAGCAGCTTAAGGGGCGGCACAGATACGCAGTATTTT. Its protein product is CASSLRGGTDTQYF. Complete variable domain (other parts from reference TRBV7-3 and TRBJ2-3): GAGVSQTPSNKVTEKGKYVELRCDPISGHTALYWYRQSLGQGPEFLIYFQGTGAADDSGLPNDRFFAVRPEGSVSTLKIQRTERGDSAVYLCASSLRGGTDTQYFGPGTRLTVL.

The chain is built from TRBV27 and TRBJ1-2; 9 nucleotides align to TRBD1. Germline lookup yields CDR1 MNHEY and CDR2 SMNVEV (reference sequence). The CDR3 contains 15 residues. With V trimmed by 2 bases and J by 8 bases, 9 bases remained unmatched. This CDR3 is CASSLRWTGVVGYTF. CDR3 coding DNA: TGTGCCAGCAGTTTAAGGTGGACAGGGGTCGTGGGCTACACCTTC.

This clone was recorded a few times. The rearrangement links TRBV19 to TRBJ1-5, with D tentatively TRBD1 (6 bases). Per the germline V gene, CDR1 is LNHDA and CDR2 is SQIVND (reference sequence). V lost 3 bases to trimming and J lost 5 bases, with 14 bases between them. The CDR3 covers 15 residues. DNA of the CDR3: TGTGCCAGTAGTATCAACAGGGTGGGAGATCAGCCCCAGCATTTT. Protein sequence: CASSINRVGDQPQHF.

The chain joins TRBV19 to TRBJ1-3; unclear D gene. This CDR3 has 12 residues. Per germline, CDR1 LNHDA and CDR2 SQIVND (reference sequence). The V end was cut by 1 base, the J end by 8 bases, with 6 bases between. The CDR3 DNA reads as TGTGCCAGTAGTATAGCAGGCCACACCATATATTTT. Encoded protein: CASSIAGHTIYF.

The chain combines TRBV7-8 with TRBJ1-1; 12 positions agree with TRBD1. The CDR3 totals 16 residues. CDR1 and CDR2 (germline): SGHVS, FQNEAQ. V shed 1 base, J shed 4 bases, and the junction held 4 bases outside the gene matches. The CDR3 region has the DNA TGTGCCAGCAGCTTAGGGGGACAGGGGGCCGGCACTGAAGCTTTCTTT. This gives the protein CASSLGGQGAGTEAFF.

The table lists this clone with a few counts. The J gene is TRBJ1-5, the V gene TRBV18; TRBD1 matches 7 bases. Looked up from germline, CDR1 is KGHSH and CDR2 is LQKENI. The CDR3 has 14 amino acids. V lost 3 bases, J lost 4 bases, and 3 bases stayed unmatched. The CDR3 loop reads CASSPQGGNQPQHF. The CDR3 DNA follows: TGTGCCAGCTCACCGCAGGGGGGAAATCAGCCCCAGCATTTT.